The 29 T cell receptor beta chains below come from one sample, sequenced in a study of technical replicates of blood from a handful of donors (dated by TCRdb to 2017 to 2019). Library preparation employed the immunoSEQ multiplex PCR assay. The table was pulled from immuneACCESS by TCRdb, which kept in-frame rearrangements only. Such tables lose some clones; where checked, under half of the loss comes from unresolved V genes, and the rest has no known cause. The sample includes 66,000 or so clones, with 85% to 90% observed a single time. The ten biggest clones cover approximately 4.4% of the sample. Sequenced material: PBMCs. The receptor source for this set is a human donor in good health. Some clones in this sample may be carry-over from other donors' samples.

The chain is built from TRBV6-1 and TRBJ2-5, with D tentatively TRBD2 (5 bases). This CDR3 contains 15 residues. V was pared by 7 bases and J by 0 bases, with 15 bases between. From germline, CDR1 is MNHNS and CDR2 SASEGT. In nucleotides, the CDR3 is TGTGCCAGCACTCAGAACGGGAACTACCAAGAGACCCAGTACTTC. Protein: CASTQNGNYQETQYF.

The J gene is TRBJ2-3, the V gene TRBV6-8, with 12 bases aligning to TRBD2. The CDR3 extends over 18 amino acids. V was clipped by 0 bases and J by 3 bases; unmatched bases: 7. In germline, CDR1 is MNHGY, CDR2 SAAAGT. The CDR3 sequence: CASSYSASGRARTDTQYF. In nucleotides, the CDR3 is TGTGCCAGCAGTTACTCCGCTAGCGGGAGGGCCAGGACAGATACGCAGTATTTT.

The chain combines TRBV11-2 with TRBJ2-1; tentatively, D is TRBD2 (7 bases). CDR3 length: 15 residues. The ends were cut back, 5 bases at V and 3 bases at J, with 14 bases in the middle. Germline CDR1 and CDR2: SGHAT and FQNNGV. This chain's CDR3 is CASSGGAPSYNEQFF. The DNA for the CDR3 is TGTGCCAGCAGCGGGGGGGCCCCTAGCTACAATGAGCAGTTCTTC.

The rearrangement links TRBV4-1 to TRBJ1-1, with unresolved D. The germline V and J ends were trimmed by 1 base and 4 bases, with 16 bases remaining between them. The germline gives CDR1 MGHRA, CDR2 YSYEKL. CDR3 length equals 16 residues. CDR3 protein: CASSQVAAGVGTEAFF. CDR3 bases: TGCGCCAGCAGCCAAGTAGCAGCCGGGGTCGGCACTGAAGCTTTCTTT.

V is TRBV6-6 and J is TRBJ2-1; 10 positions match TRBD2. Germline V lookup: CDR1 MNHNY, CDR2 SVGAGI (reference sequence). With V trimmed by 6 bases and J by 2 bases, 7 bases remained unmatched. The CDR3 runs to 16 residues. CDR3 DNA sequence: TGTGCCAGCAGGGATAGAGCGGGAGGGACCTACAATGAGCAGTTCTTC. Protein sequence: CASRDRAGGTYNEQFF.

The rearrangement uses TRBV5-1 and TRBJ2-5; D is possibly TRBD2 (5 bases). Germline V gene data show CDR1 as SGHRS and CDR2 as YFSETQ. Trimming removed 0 bases from V and 1 base from J, with 7 bases in between. The CDR3 loop spans 14 amino acids. CDR3 nucleotides: TGCGCCAGCAGCTTGGGGAGCGGCCAAGAGACCCAGTACTTC. This sequence encodes CASSLGSGQETQYF.

The genes are TRBV6-5 and TRBJ2-7, with 13 bases lining up with TRBD2. CDR1 MNHEY and CDR2 SVGAGI come from the germline V gene. V gave up 6 bases and J gave up 6 bases; unmatched junction bases: 8. The CDR3 contains 15 residues. The CDR3 DNA follows: TGTGCCAGCAGAAGACTAGCGGGAGGCCAAGTCGAGCAGTACTTC. It specifies CASRRLAGGQVEQYF.

The chain links TRBV13 to TRBJ2-7; perhaps TRBD2 as D (5 bases). CDR1 and CDR2 (germline): PRHDT, FYEKMQ (reference sequence). CDR3 length equals 13 residues. Trimming left V 5 bases short and J 2 bases short, with 10 bases between. The CDR3 DNA is TGTGCCAGCAGCCAAGGACTCACCTACGAGCAGTACTTC. It specifies CASSQGLTYEQYF.

The rearrangement uses TRBV12-5 and TRBJ1-1; D is possibly TRBD1 (5 bases). Germline V gene lookup returns CDR1 LGHNT and CDR2 FRNRAP. The CDR3 runs to 14 residues. V lost 1 base and J lost 4, with 10 bases in between. The CDR3 DNA reads TGTGCTAGTGGTTTGGAGGGGAAGGCCACTGAAGCTTTCTTT. Residues: CASGLEGKATEAFF.

The rearrangement links TRBV9 to TRBJ2-1; the D gene is possibly TRBD2 (6 bases). This CDR3 region has 14 residues. The ends were cut back, 3 bases at V and 5 bases at J, with 12 bases in the middle. CDR1 is SGDLS, CDR2 YYNGEE, per germline. CDR3 loop: CASSESGRDNEQFF. CDR3 DNA: TGTGCCAGCAGCGAGAGCGGGCGAGACAATGAGCAGTTCTTC.

The genes are TRBV4-3 and TRBJ2-5; 9 bases map to TRBD1. Germline CDR1 reads LGHNA; CDR2 reads YSLEER. With V trimmed by 0 bases and J by 5 bases, 4 bases remained unmatched. This CDR3 has 15 residues. The CDR3 sequence: CASSQDRDRAETQYF. The DNA for the CDR3 is TGCGCCAGCAGCCAAGATCGGGACAGGGCGGAGACCCAGTACTTC.

The CDR3 bases are TGTGCCAGCAGCTTACGGTTTGATGCGCCAGAGACCCAGTACTTC. Amino acid sequence: CASSLRFDAPETQYF. The chain employs TRBV7-3 and TRBJ2-5, with D hard to call. CDR1 and CDR2 from the germline V gene are SGHTA and FQGTGA. The CDR3 totals 15 residues. V lost 2 bases and J lost 4, with 14 bases in between.

The chain has TRBV6-5 and TRBJ1-3; unclear D gene. The CDR3 extends over 16 amino acids. Germline CDR1 is MNHEY and CDR2 is SVGAGI. V was trimmed by 4 bases and J by 0 bases, leaving 13 bases between them. CDR3 loop: CASSSGGPISGNTIYF. The CDR3 DNA follows: TGTGCCAGCAGTTCCGGTGGGCCTATCTCTGGAAACACCATATATTTT.

The chain is built from TRBV18 and TRBJ1-1; TRBD1 aligns across 12 bases. Trimming took 3 bases from V and 6 from J; bases not matched to a gene: 2. This CDR3 has 14 amino acids. Germline V gene sequence: CDR1 KGHSH, CDR2 LQKENI. The CDR3 DNA reads as TGTGCCAGCTCACCGGGACAGGGGGCAGCTGAAGCTTTCTTT. Translation gives CASSPGQGAAEAFF.

This chain links TRBV10-1 with TRBJ2-1; D is possibly TRBD2 (8 bases). CDR3 length: 16 residues. The ends were cut back, 4 bases at V and 9 bases at J, with 22 bases in the middle. Germline lookup yields CDR1 WNHNN and CDR2 SYGVQD (reference sequence). The CDR3 coding sequence is TGCGCCAGCAGTGTGAGGGACAGCGGGAGTGGTAGTGAGCAGTTCTTC. It translates to CASSVRDSGSGSEQFF.

The CDR3 protein is CASSEINRDYNSPLHF. CDR3 DNA sequence: TGTGCCAGCAGCGAAATTAACCGGGACTATAATTCACCCCTCCACTTT. The chain links TRBV14 to TRBJ1-6; D is unresolved. Germline V lookup: CDR1 SGHDN, CDR2 FVKESK. CDR3 length: 16 amino acids. Trimming took off 5 bases at V and 3 bases at J, with 14 bases between the two ends.

The chain uses TRBV27 and TRBJ2-5; a possible D gene is TRBD1 (6 bases). This CDR3 region has 15 residues. V shed 4 bases and J shed 1 base, with 13 bases lying between them. CDR1 is MNHEY and CDR2 is SMNVEV in the germline V gene (reference sequence). The DNA of the CDR3 is TGTGCCAGCAGTTCGATACAGGGCCCCCAAGAGACCCAGTACTTC. Its protein is CASSSIQGPQETQYF.

The V and J genes are TRBV5-1 and TRBJ2-2; 7 nucleotides line up with TRBD1. V gave up 4 bases and J gave up 8 bases; unmatched junction bases: 14. The CDR3 length is 16 residues. Germline values: CDR1 SGHRS, CDR2 YFSETQ. The CDR3 DNA reads as TGCGCCAGCAGCCTACACCGGGACAGTGGAGTAGGGGAGCTGTTTTTT. It codes for CASSLHRDSGVGELFF. The full variable domain, with the rest looked up from reference TRBV5-1 and TRBJ2-2, is KAGVTQTPRYLIKTRGQQVTLSCSPISGHRSVSWYQQTPGQGLQFLFEYFSETQRNKGNFPGRFSGRQFSNSRSEMNVSTLELGDSALYLCASSLHRDSGVGELFFGEGSRLTVL.

This clone was detected once. In DNA form, the CDR3 reads TGTGCCAGCAGCCGATTGGGGACAGGGGGACAGCCCCAGCATTTT. This translates into CASSRLGTGGQPQHF. The chain employs TRBV4-2 and TRBJ1-5; 11 bases are a match to TRBD1. This CDR3 comprises 15 residues. Per the germline V gene, CDR1 is LGHNA and CDR2 is YNFKEQ. With 4 bases clipped from V and 7 bases from J, the junction kept 6 bases outside the gene matches.

The CDR3 loop is CASSSPGAGGEKLFF. Here the CDR3 DNA reads TGTGCCAGCAGCTCCCCCGGGGCGGGAGGAGAAAAACTGTTTTTT. The chain uses TRBV5-6 and TRBJ1-4, with D tentatively TRBD1 (5 bases). V lost 3 bases to trimming and J lost 8 bases, with 17 bases between them. Germline assignment: CDR1 SGHDT and CDR2 YYEEEE. The CDR3 extends over 15 amino acids.

The chain combines TRBV6-5 with TRBJ2-1, with D possibly matching TRBD1 (5 bases). The germline V gene has CDR1 MNHEY and CDR2 SVGAGI. Deletions cut 5 bases from V and 5 bases from J, with 13 bases between. The length of the CDR3 is 14 residues. CDR3 region: CASSPGPVDNEQFF. The CDR3 region has the DNA TGTGCCAGCAGTCCAGGGCCAGTCGACAATGAGCAGTTCTTC.

The rearrangement joins TRBV7-3 to TRBJ2-1; D perhaps matches TRBD2 (6 bases). Germline CDR1 and CDR2: SGHTA and FQGTGA. Trimming took off 5 bases at V and 1 base at J, with 9 bases between the two ends. The CDR3 has 14 residues. CDR3 coding DNA: TGTGCCAGCAGCCCGGCGGGGTCCTACAATGAGCAGTTCTTC. Translated: CASSPAGSYNEQFF. The full variable domain, with the rest looked up from reference TRBV7-3 and TRBJ2-1, is GAGVSQTPSNKVTEKGKYVELRCDPISGHTALYWYRQSLGQGPEFLIYFQGTGAADDSGLPNDRFFAVRPEGSVSTLKIQRTERGDSAVYLCASSPAGSYNEQFFGPGTRLTVL.

This clone was counted between two and nine times. CDR3 protein: CASSLTVAGGVTDTQYF. The DNA of the CDR3 is TGTGCCAGCAGTCTGACCGTAGCGGGGGGGGTCACAGATACGCAGTATTTT. The V call is TRBV9, the J call TRBJ2-3; 11 bases fit TRBD2. The junction had 10 bases not matched to a gene; V was cut back by 5 bases and J by 2 bases. This CDR3 has 17 amino acids. Germline CDR1 SGDLS, CDR2 YYNGEE. The entire variable domain, with the rest obtained from reference TRBV9 and TRBJ2-3, is as follows: DSGVTQTPKHLITATGQRVTLRCSPRSGDLSVYWYQQSLDQGLQFLIQYYNGEERAKGNILERFSAQQFPDLHSELNLSSLELGDSALYFCASSLTVAGGVTDTQYFGPGTRLTVL.

The chain has TRBV19 and TRBJ1-5, with 7 nucleotides matching TRBD1. This CDR3 spans 16 amino acids. Germline V gene lookup returns CDR1 LNHDA and CDR2 SQIVND (reference sequence). Losses at the gene ends were 7 bases for V and 3 bases for J; bases not matched to a gene: 12. CDR3 residues: CASTLSLTGFNQPQHF. The DNA for the CDR3 is TGTGCCAGTACACTCAGCCTGACAGGGTTCAATCAGCCCCAGCATTTT.

V gene TRBV5-1 combines with J gene TRBJ1-3, with D unresolved. V dropped 1 base and J dropped 1 base, with 9 bases sitting between them. The CDR3 extends over 15 amino acids. Germline V gene sequence: CDR1 SGHRS, CDR2 YFSETQ. CDR3 coding DNA: TGCGCCAGCAGCTTGCCCACAAGTTCTGGAAACACCATATATTTT. It is translated as CASSLPTSSGNTIYF.

The rearrangement links TRBV7-2 to TRBJ2-1; TRBD1 matches at 8 bases. The germline V gene encodes CDR1 SGHTA and CDR2 FQGNSA. The J segment lost 2 bases and the V segment lost 5 bases, leaving 5 bases of the junction unmatched. The CDR3 runs to 15 residues. The CDR3 DNA sequence: TGTGCCAGCAGCGCTCGACAGGGGACCTACAATGAGCAGTTCTTC. Protein sequence: CASSARQGTYNEQFF.

The V call is TRBV19, the J call TRBJ2-5; 11 bases are shared with TRBD2. The CDR3 extends over 15 amino acids. Germline loops: CDR1 LNHDA, CDR2 SQIVND (reference sequence). Losses at the gene ends were 6 bases for V and 4 bases for J; bases not matched to a gene: 7. The CDR3 sequence is CASRDTSGSPETQYF. As DNA, the CDR3 is TGTGCCAGTAGGGATACTAGCGGGAGTCCAGAGACCCAGTACTTC.

This clone occurred once. This rearrangement joins TRBV6-4 to TRBJ2-1, with no clear D. Germline V gives CDR1 MRHNA, CDR2 SNTAGT. Trimming took 2 bases from V and 5 from J, leaving 7 bases between them. This CDR3 is 13 amino acids long. This CDR3 is CASSDTSNNEQFF. For the CDR3, the DNA is TGTGCCAGCAGTGACACGTCTAACAATGAGCAGTTCTTC.

The chain links TRBV7-9 to TRBJ1-6; perhaps TRBD1 as D (5 bases). V was shortened by 3 bases and J by 7 bases, with 10 bases between the two germline ends. The CDR3 length is 14 residues. Germline CDR1 is SEHNR and CDR2 is FQNEAQ (reference sequence). CDR3 in DNA: TGTGCCAGCAGCTTGGGACTCACCAATTCACCCCTCCACTTT. Translating gives CASSLGLTNSPLHF.